The 5 T cell receptor beta chains in this list originate from one sample, sequenced in a study of blood T cells in healthy people across ages. For the second PCR, which ran for roughly 7 to 11 cycles, a sample-barcoded 5' primer and a J-beta primer mix were used. Each CDR3 protein gets one entry after TCRdb re-called the 5' RACE reads with MiXCR. The sample holds 1,500,000 or so distinct CDR3 sequences; approximately 43% are singletons and the top ten take roughly 3.7%. The sample consisted of blood. These receptor sequences come from a woman under 30 in good health.

About this clonotype itself: A read error may account for a junction end that differs from germline. V and J are TRBV7-9 and TRBJ2-7; no clear D gene. Germline CDR1 is SEHNR and CDR2 is FQNEAQ (reference sequence). There are 14 residues in the CDR3. The CDR3 region is CASSLESDSYEQYF. The CDR3 nucleotides are TGTGCCAGTAGCTTAGAGTCGGATTCCTACGAGCAGTACTTC.

The gene calls are TRBV27 and TRBJ2-1; D call uncertain. CDR1 and CDR2 (germline): MNHEY, SMNVEV (reference sequence). Between the trimmed V and J ends, which lost 5 bases and 0 bases, there was a span of 11 bases. There are 15 residues in the CDR3. DNA of the CDR3: TGTGCCAGCAGTGAGCACTACTTCTCCTACAATGAGCAGTTCTTC. As protein: CASSEHYFSYNEQFF.

V usage is TRBV12-3 or TRBV12-4 and J usage is TRBJ2-5; D tentatively reads TRBD1 or TRBD2 (7 bases each). The assigned J gene may be wrong: the sequence end matches TRBJ2-1 better. This CDR3 region has 15 residues. Here the CDR3 reads CASSFRGGHQETQFF. The CDR3 DNA is TGTGCCAGCAGTTTCAGGGGGGGACACCAAGAGACCCAGTTCTTC.

This clonotype showed up just a few times. The chain links TRBV5-1 to TRBJ2-1; TRBD1 is a possible D gene (6 bases). This CDR3 region has 16 residues. CDR1 SGHRS and CDR2 YFSETQ come from the germline V gene. Trimming stripped 4 bases from V and 3 bases from J, with 17 bases between. The DNA for the CDR3 is TGCGCCAGCAGCCCTGGACAGCCTCGTTTCTACAATGAGCAGTTCTTC. Its translation: CASSPGQPRFYNEQFF. Using reference TRBV5-1 and TRBJ2-1 for the parts outside the CDR3, the full variable domain is KAGVTQTPRYLIKTRGQQVTLSCSPISGHRSVSWYQQTPGQGLQFLFEYFSETQRNKGNFPGRFSGRQFSNSRSEMNVSTLELGDSALYLCASSPGQPRFYNEQFFGPGTRLTVL.

V gene TRBV27 combines with J gene TRBJ1-1; D is undetermined. The CDR3 extends over 14 amino acids. Trimming removed 1 base at V and 1 base at J, with 7 bases between. The germline CDR1 and CDR2 sequences are MNHEY and SMNVEV (reference sequence). CDR3: CASSLFVRNTEAFF. The CDR3 DNA sequence: TGTGCCAGCAGTTTATTCGTCAGGAACACTGAAGCTTTCTTT.